This T cell receptor (beta chain) came from a study of radiation and T cells in renal cell carcinoma (dated by TCRdb to about 2020). Broadly, across the study: The samples were obtained from a clinical trial, where primary renal cell carcinomas were treated with 15 Gy stereotactic body radiation therapy and then removed by nephrectomy 4 weeks afterward. In the approximately 49 samples combined, some 4 million unique CDR3 nucleotide sequences were found, encoding roughly 2.5 million unique CDR3 amino acid sequences. In total, approximately 54 samples, comprising 26 tumors and around 27 peripheral blood samples, were subjected to TCR beta sequencing.

The study at large found these results: Tracking of blood repertoire dynamics stopped at less than five weeks after treatment, with no follow-up past that point. Because pretreatment tumor biopsies were not available, the study could not determine whether clonotypes were already present within the tumor at baseline. Because the trial had a single-armed design, the trial could not examine how radiation dose or scheduling affected the TCR repertoire. In blood, the top tumor clonotypes increased from baseline to 2 weeks after radiation and then shrank by 4 weeks, which suggests a temporary expansion of tumor-resident clones.

The immunoSEQ kit was used, according to the manufacturer's recommendations, to generate TCR beta libraries from genomic DNA. For library preparation, a first multiplex PCR was performed with proprietary primers, followed by a second PCR in which unique barcodes were added, and bead cleanups were performed after each round. Each sample batch included a kit-provided positive control reaction and a negative control reaction. The final libraries underwent checking on an Agilent 4200 TapeStation D1000 ScreenTape, volumetric pooling, and quantification by qPCR. Sequencing was performed on an Illumina NextSeq500 using a MidOutput 150-cycle cartridge, with 156 Read1 cycles, 15 Index1 cycles, and the kit custom primers. The pooled library was loaded at 1.0 pM with about 20% PhiX control spiked in. The published analysis was carried out like this. Vendor-processed data were analyzed in R, and a clonotype was defined as all T cells sharing the same CDR3 nucleotide sequence. For clone abundance analyses, frequencies were normalized to the 10,000 most abundant clones per sample. Public T cell clones, averaging fewer than five per sample, were removed before analysis. Tumor-enriched clonotypes and baseline blood-enriched clonotypes were defined as those with an abundance difference of at least 32-fold between compartments. A beta-binomial differential abundance model was applied to find clonotypes that expanded or contracted between blood time points. The Baroni-Urbani and Buser coefficient was used to measure tumor-blood repertoire similarity, and groups were compared with two-tailed Wilcoxon tests in R. In TCRdb, the immuneACCESS table is reduced to in-frame sequences with V and J assigned. These tables do not hold every clone; where another copy was compared, an unresolved V gene accounts for under half, and the others remain unexplained. V and J calls and clone size are as listed in that table; D and trimming were resolved from the DNA. This sample gives tens of thousands of clones in total; 65% to 90% of them show up just once. 30% to 35% of the sample is held by the ten biggest clonotypes.

Sequences LNHNV (CDR1) and YYDKDF (CDR2) are obtained from the germline V gene (reference sequence). V is pruned by 2 bases and J by 2 bases, leaving 3 bases of the junction without a gene match. Inclusive of the bounding cysteine and phenylalanine, the CDR3 is 15 residues long. Just CDR3 DNA is preserved here, 45 bases in frame from base 1. Only one count was recorded for this clone. Its antigen target is currently unknown. Base quality data are lacking; no much larger clone is found one base away. The time point label, read with the paper, signifies: baseline pretreatment blood. The treatment or condition label corresponds to: 15 Gy SBRT to primary tumor, nephrectomy 4 weeks later. To track tumor-enriched clonotypes, serial peripheral blood was sampled from radiation-treated patients at baseline and at 2 weeks and 4 weeks after SBRT. Every patient's renal cell carcinoma showed clear cell pathology. The QIAamp DNA Blood Mini Kit (Qiagen) was used to prepare genomic DNA for TCR sequencing. The analyses included only samples that passed all quality control checks.

This clonotype originated in a woman aged 70-85 years with renal cell carcinoma. The sequence is built from TRBV15 and TRBJ2-3; 8 middle bases align to TRBD1. Sequenced here: blood, sampled from a patient whose treatment included radiotherapy and nephrectomy. The bases read TGTGCCACCAGCAGAAAACAGGGGGTCACAGATACGCAGTATTTT. Translated, this is CATSRKQGVTDTQYF.